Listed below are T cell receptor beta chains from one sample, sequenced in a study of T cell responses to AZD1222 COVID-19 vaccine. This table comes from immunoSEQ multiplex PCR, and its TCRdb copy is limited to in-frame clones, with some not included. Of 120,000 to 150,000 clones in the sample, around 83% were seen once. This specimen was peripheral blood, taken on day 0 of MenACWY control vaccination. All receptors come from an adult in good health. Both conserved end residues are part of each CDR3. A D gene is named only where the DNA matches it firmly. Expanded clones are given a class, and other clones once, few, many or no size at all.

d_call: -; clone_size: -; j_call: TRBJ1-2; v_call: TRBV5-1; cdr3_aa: CASSPGGEYYGYTF; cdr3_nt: TGCGCCAGCAGCCCCGGGGGGGAGTACTATGGCTACACCTTC
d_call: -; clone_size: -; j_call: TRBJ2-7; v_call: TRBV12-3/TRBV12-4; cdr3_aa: CASRGVSYEQYF; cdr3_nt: TGTGCCAGCAGGGGGGTCTCCTACGAGCAGTACTTC
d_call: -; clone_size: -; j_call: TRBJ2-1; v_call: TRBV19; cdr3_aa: CASSMWGGPYNEQFF; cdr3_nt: TGTGCCAGTAGTATGTGGGGGGGGCCCTACAATGAGCAGTTCTTC
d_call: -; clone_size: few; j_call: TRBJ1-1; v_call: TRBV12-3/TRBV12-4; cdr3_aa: CASSFHENTEAFF; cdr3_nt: TGTGCCAGCAGTTTTCACGAGAACACTGAAGCTTTCTTT
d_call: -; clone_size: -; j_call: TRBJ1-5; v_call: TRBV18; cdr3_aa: CASSTSGASNQPQHF; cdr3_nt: TGTGCCAGCTCAACTTCCGGGGCTAGCAATCAGCCCCAGCATTTT
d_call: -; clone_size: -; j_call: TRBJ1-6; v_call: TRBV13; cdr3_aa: CASSLRDGRLNSPLHF; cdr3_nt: TGTGCCAGCAGCCTAAGGGACGGCAGGCTCAATTCACCCCTCCACTTT
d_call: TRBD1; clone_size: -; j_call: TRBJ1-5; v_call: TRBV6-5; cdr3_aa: CASRGQGSNQPQHF; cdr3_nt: TGTGCCAGCAGGGGACAGGGGTCCAATCAGCCCCAGCATTTT
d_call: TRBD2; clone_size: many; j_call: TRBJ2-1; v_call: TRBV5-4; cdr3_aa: CASSPLAGDYNEQFF; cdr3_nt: TGTGCCAGCAGTCCTCTAGCGGGGGATTACAATGAGCAGTTCTTC
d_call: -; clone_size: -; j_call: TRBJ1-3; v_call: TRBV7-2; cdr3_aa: CASSPGRGGSGNTIYF; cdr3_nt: TGTGCCAGCAGCCCAGGACGCGGAGGTTCTGGAAACACCATATATTTT
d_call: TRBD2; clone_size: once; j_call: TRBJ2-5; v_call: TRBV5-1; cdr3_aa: CASSPGTSGGRETQYF; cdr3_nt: TGCGCCAGCAGCCCGGGGACTAGCGGGGGTCGGGAGACCCAGTACTTC
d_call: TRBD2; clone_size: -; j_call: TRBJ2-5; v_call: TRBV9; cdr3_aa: CASSSAQRGGRGWETQYF; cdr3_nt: TGTGCCAGCAGCTCAGCCCAGCGGGGGGGCCGAGGTTGGGAGACCCAGTACTTC
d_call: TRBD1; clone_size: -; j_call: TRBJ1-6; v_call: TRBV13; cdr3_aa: CASSLGRQGAGSPLHF; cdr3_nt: TGTGCCAGCAGCTTAGGCCGACAGGGGGCGGGGTCACCCCTCCACTTT
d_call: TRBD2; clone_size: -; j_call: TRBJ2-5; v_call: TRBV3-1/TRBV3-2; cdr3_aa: CASSTMMGRRGEETQYF; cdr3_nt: TGTGCCAGCTCAACTATGATGGGACGGCGGGGGGAAGAGACCCAGTACTTC
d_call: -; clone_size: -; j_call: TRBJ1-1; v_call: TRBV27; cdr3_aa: CASSLRSRTEAFF; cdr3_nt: TGTGCCAGCAGTCTCCGAAGTCGCACTGAAGCTTTCTTT
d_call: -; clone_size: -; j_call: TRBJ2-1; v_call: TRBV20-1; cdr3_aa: CSAREYNEQFF; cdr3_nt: TGCAGTGCTAGGGAGTACAATGAGCAGTTCTTC
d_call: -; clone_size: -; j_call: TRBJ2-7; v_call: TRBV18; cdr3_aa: CASSPEGYEQYF; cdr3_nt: TGTGCCAGCTCACCAGAAGGGTACGAGCAGTACTTC
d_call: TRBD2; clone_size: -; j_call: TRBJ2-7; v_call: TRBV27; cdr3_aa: CASSLSGGDNYEQYF; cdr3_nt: TGTGCCAGCAGTTTAAGCGGGGGCGACAACTACGAGCAGTACTTC
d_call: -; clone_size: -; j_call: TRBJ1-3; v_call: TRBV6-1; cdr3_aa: CASSEAGVSSGNTIYF; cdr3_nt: TGTGCCAGCAGTGAAGCCGGGGTATCCTCTGGAAACACCATATATTTT
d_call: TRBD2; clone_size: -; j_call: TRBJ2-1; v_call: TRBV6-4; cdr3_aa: CASSQLRGPRGDEQFF; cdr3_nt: TGTGCCAGCAGTCAACTTAGGGGACCCCGGGGGGATGAGCAGTTCTTC
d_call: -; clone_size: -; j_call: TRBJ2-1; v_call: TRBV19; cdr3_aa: CASSIAGLYNEQFF; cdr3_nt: TGTGCCAGTAGTATAGCGGGCCTGTACAATGAGCAGTTCTTC
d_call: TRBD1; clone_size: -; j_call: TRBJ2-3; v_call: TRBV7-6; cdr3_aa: CASSLARTLTGGAKDTQYF; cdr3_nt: TGTGCCAGCAGCTTAGCGCGAACCCTGACAGGGGGCGCGAAAGATACGCAGTATTTT
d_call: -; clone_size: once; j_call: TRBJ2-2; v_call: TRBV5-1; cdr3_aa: CASSLAGGVNTGELFF; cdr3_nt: TGCGCCAGCAGCTTGGCCGGGGGTGTTAACACCGGGGAGCTGTTTTTT
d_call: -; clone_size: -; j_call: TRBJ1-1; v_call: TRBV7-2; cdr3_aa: CASSKGPANTEAFF; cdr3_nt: TGTGCCAGCAGCAAAGGACCGGCGAACACTGAAGCTTTCTTT
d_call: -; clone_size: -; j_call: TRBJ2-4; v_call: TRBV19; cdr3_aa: CASSSRAFRGIQYF; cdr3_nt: TGTGCCAGTAGTTCCCGGGCCTTCCGGGGCATTCAGTACTTC
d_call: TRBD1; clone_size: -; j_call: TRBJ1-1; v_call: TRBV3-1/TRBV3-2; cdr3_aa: CASSQADRETEAFF; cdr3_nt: TGTGCCAGCAGCCAAGCAGACAGGGAGACTGAAGCTTTCTTT
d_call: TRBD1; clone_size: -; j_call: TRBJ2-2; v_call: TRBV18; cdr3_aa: CASSPSMGQGSTGELFF; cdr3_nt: TGTGCCAGCTCACCAAGTATGGGACAGGGTAGCACCGGGGAGCTGTTTTTT
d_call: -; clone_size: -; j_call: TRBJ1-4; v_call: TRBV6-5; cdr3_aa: CASSYEIRGEKLFF; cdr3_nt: TGTGCCAGCAGTTACGAGATCAGAGGTGAAAAACTGTTTTTT
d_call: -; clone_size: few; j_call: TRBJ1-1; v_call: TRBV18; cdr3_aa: CASSPGRQGDTEAFF; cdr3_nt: TGTGCCAGCTCTCCAGGGCGGCAGGGAGACACTGAAGCTTTCTTT
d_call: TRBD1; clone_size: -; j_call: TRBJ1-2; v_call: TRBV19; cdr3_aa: CASSRTGFYGYTF; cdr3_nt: TGTGCCAGTAGTCGGACAGGGTTCTATGGCTACACCTTC